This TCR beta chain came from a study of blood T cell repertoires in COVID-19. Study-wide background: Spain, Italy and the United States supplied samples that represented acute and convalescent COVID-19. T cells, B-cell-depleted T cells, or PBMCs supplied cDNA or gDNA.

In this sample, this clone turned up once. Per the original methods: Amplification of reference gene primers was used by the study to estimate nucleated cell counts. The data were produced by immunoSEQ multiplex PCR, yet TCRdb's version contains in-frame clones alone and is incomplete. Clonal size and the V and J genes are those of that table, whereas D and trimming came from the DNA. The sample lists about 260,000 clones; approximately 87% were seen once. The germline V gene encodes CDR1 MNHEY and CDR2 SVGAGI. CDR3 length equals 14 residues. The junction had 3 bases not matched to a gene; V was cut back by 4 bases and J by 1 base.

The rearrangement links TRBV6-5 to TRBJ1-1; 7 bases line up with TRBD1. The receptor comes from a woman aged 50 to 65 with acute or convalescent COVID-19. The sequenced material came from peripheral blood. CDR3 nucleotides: TGTGCCAGCAGTTTGTCAGGGGGGAACACTGAAGCTTTCTTT. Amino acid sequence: CASSLSGGNTEAFF.